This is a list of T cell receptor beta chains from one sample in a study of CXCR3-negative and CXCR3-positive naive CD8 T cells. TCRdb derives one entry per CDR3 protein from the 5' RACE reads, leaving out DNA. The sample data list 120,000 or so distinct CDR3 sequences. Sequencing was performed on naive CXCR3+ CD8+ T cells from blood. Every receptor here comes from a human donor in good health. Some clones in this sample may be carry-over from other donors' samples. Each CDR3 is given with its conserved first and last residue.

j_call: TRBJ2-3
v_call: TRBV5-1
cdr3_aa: CASSFGLAGGSTDTQYF

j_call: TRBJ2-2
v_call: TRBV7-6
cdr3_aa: CASSLVDRGPSGELFF

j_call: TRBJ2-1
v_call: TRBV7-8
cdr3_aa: CASSSLPTRTGDNEQFF

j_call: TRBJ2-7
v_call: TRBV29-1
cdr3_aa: CSVHQGVSYEQYF

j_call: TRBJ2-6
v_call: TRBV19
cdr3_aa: CASLTGANVLTF

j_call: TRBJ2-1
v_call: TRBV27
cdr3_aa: CASSPISISGSSNNEQFF

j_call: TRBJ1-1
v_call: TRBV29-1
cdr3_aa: CSADLLGTEAFF

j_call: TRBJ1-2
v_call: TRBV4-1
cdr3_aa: CASSQGQQNYGYTF

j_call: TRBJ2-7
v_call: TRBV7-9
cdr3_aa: CASSSTILGLYEQYF

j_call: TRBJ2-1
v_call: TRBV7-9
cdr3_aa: CASSSTGVNEQFF

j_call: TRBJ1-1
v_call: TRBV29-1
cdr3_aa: CSVAMNTEAFF

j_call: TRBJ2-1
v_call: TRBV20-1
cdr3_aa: CSALGTDHYNEQFF

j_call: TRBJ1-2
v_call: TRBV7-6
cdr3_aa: CASSSDYGYTF

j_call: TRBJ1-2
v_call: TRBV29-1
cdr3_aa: CSVEPSGQGLGGYTF